This T cell receptor beta chain was identified in a study of cytomegalovirus exposure and HLA in healthy donors. Study information: It was reported in a later analysis that the 120 validation repertoires used the same platform as the 666 first-cohort repertoires.

Produced via immunoSEQ multiplex PCR; TCRdb's table is partial and in-frame only. The sample has 150,000 to 200,000 clones, about 81% seen once; the top ten hold 1% to 1.5%. The approximately 120-subject validation cohort, separate from the 666-subject first cohort, included the donors. CDR3 length: 14 amino acids. Germline CDR1 SGHAT, CDR2 FQNNGV. With V trimmed by 1 base and J by 8 bases, 5 bases remained unmatched. Study-level findings and limits: Some TCR beta chains (roughly 160 of them) were listed as cytomegalovirus-associated. Subsequent analysis of the approximately 110 validation repertoires found a tendency for first-cohort TCR clusters to co-occur.

Comments on this clone: The antigen remains unidentified.

Material: PBMCs. The chain employs TRBV11-2 and TRBJ2-1, with 7 nucleotides matching TRBD1. The sequence derives from a woman in her 30s in good health and CMV-seronegative. CDR3 sequence: CASSLGLGGYEQFF. As DNA, the CDR3 is TGTGCCAGCAGCTTAGGATTAGGGGGCTATGAGCAGTTCTTC.